The entry that follows covers one T cell receptor (beta chain) sequence. The data derive from a study of blood T cell repertoires in COVID-19. TCRdb keeps only in-frame clones here, not all; method: immunoSEQ multiplex PCR. The repertoire consists of some 180,000 clones, with 79% occurring once and the leading ten covering 19%. This clonotype was sampled from a woman aged 70 to 79 in a cohort exposed to, infected with or recovered from COVID-19 (not recorded which). Input material: PBMCs or T cells enriched from blood (not recorded which).

The chain's CDR3 is CASSQSGQAGNEQFF. CDR3 nucleotides: TGTGCCAGCAGCCAATCGGGACAGGCCGGCAATGAGCAGTTCTTC. The rearrangement links TRBV3-1 (or the pseudogene TRBV3-2) to TRBJ2-1, with 8 bases that match TRBD1. The germline CDR1 and CDR2 sequences are LGHDT and YNNKEL (reference sequence). The CDR3 consists of 15 residues. With V trimmed by 2 bases and J by 6 bases, 6 bases remained unmatched.